A selection of T cell receptor beta chains follows, all from one sample in a study of human T cells and chemical hapten exposure. Using its own MiXCR run on the RACE reads, TCRdb lists one record per CDR3 protein. The sample records 50,000 or so distinct CDR3 sequences, about 10% being singletons. This material consisted of whole blood, taken in connection with sensitization to the hapten diphenylcyclopropenone (DPC). The origin of the receptors is a woman between 35 and 50 years old with alopecia areata. Some clones in this sample may be carry-over from other donors' samples. Each CDR3 is given with its conserved first and last residue. D genes are given only for firm matches. The size of a clone is reported for some rows only, either as once, few or many, or as a class for expanded clones.

abundance	v_gene	j_gene	d_gene	CDR3aa	CDR3nt
NA	TRBV6-5	TRBJ1-5	TRBD1	CASKLGQGVGQPQHF	TGTGCCAGCAAACTCGGACAGGGGGTTGGTCAGCCCCAGCATTTT
NA	TRBV19	TRBJ2-1	NA	CASSSRTSRDNEKQFF	TGTGCCAGTAGTTCCCGGACTAGTAGGGACAATGAGAAGCAGTTCTTC
few	TRBV5-4	TRBJ2-4	NA	CASSAEGSGIQYF	TGTGCCAGCAGCGCTGAAGGGTCTGGGATTCAGTACTTC
NA	TRBV2	TRBJ1-5	NA	CASSADSSNQPQHF	TGTGCCAGCAGTGCTGACAGTAGCAATCAGCCCCAGCATTTT
many	TRBV6-2/TRBV6-3	TRBJ2-5	TRBD1	CASSPRQGSVETQYF	TGTGCCAGCAGCCCTCGACAGGGCAGCGTGGAGACCCAGTACTTC
NA	TRBV12-3/TRBV12-4	TRBJ2-1	NA	CASSFRAEVNEQFF	TGTGCCAGCAGTTTTAGGGCTGAAGTGAATGAGCAGTTCTTC
few	TRBV12-3/TRBV12-4	TRBJ1-1	NA	CASSLWGSKNEAFF	TGTGCCAGCAGTTTATGGGGGAGCAAGAATGAAGCTTTCTTT
few	TRBV20-1	TRBJ2-7	NA	CSARGQAYEQYF	TGCAGTGCTAGAGGACAGGCCTACGAGCAGTACTTC
NA	TRBV2	TRBJ2-2	TRBD2	CASSSGANTGELFF	TGTGCCAGCAGTAGCGGGGCGAACACCGGGGAGCTGTTTTTT
many	TRBV27	TRBJ2-3	NA	CASSWGSDTQYF	TGTGCCAGCAGTTGGGGTTCAGATACGCAGTATTTT